A few counts support the clone carrying this T cell receptor (beta chain). Some clones are missing from TCRdb's copy, which holds only in-frame ones; the method was immunoSEQ multiplex PCR. The sample consists of over 6,500 clones, around 22% of them appearing once. These data belong to a study of graft-versus-host responses after intestinal transplantation. Plated together were some 200,000 CFSE-labeled responder cells and some 200,000 irradiated, violet-dye-labeled stimulator cells. The junction had 11 bases not matched to a gene; V was cut back by 5 bases and J by 3 bases. Per germline, CDR1 SGHTA and CDR2 FQGTGA. The CDR3 loop spans 16 amino acids.

V and J are TRBV7-3 and TRBJ2-7, with 9 nucleotides matching TRBD1. This receptor was identified in a human patient who was an organ donor for intestinal transplantation. Sample: alloreactive CD8+ T cells from a mixed lymphocyte reaction culture, taken before transplantation. Subset indicated: CFSE-low proliferating T cells sorted from roughly six-day pre-transplant mixed lymphocyte reaction (GvH or HvG direction). The CDR3 is CASSLYGTGTVYEQYF. Written as DNA, the CDR3 is TGTGCCAGCAGCCTTTACGGGACAGGGACAGTCTACGAGCAGTACTTC.